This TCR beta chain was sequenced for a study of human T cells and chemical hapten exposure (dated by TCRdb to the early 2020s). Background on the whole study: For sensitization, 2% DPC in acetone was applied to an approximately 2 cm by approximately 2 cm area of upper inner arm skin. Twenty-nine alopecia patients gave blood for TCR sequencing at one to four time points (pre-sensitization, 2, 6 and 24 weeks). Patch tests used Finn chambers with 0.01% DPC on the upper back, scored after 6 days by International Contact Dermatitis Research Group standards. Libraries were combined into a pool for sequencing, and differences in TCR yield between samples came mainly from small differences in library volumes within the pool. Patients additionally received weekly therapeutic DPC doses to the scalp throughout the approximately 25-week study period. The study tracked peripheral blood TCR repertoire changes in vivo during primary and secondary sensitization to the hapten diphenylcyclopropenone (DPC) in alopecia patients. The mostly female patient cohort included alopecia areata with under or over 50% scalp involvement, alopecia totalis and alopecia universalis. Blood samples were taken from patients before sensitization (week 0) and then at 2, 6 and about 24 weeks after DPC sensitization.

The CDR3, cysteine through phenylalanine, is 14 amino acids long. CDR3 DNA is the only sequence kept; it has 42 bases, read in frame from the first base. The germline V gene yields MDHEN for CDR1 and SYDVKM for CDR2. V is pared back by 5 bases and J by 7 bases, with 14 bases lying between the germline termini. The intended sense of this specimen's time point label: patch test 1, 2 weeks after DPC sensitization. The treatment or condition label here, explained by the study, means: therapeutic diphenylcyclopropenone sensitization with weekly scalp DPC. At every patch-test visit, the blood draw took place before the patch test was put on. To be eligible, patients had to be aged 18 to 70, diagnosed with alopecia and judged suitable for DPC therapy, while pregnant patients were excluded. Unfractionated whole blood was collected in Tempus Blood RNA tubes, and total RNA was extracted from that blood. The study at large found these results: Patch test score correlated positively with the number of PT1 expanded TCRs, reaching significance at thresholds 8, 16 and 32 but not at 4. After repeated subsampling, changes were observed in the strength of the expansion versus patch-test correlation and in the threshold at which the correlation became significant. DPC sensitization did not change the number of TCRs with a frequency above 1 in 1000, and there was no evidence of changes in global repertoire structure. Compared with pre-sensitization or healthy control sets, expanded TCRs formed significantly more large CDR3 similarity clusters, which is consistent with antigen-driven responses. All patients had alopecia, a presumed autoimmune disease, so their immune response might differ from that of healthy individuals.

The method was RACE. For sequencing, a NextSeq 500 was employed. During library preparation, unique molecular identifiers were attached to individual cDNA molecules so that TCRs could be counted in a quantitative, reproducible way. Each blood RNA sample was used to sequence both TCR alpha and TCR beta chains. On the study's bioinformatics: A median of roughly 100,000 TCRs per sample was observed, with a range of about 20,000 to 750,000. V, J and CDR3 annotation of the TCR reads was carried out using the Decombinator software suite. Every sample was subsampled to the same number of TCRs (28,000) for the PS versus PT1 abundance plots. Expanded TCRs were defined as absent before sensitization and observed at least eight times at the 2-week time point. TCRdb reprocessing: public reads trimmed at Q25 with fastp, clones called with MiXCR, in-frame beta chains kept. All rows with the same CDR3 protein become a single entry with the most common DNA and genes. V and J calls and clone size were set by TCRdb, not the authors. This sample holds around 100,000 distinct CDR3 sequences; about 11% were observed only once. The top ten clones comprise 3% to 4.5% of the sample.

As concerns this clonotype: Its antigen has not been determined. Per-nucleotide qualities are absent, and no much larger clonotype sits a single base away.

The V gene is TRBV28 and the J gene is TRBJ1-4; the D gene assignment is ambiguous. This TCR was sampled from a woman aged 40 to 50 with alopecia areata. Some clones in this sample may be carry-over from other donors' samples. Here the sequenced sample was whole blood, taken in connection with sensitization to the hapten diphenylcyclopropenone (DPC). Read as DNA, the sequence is TGTGCCAGCAGTCCCCCCGGCCCGAGTGAAAAACTGTTTTTT. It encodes CASSPPGPSEKLFF.